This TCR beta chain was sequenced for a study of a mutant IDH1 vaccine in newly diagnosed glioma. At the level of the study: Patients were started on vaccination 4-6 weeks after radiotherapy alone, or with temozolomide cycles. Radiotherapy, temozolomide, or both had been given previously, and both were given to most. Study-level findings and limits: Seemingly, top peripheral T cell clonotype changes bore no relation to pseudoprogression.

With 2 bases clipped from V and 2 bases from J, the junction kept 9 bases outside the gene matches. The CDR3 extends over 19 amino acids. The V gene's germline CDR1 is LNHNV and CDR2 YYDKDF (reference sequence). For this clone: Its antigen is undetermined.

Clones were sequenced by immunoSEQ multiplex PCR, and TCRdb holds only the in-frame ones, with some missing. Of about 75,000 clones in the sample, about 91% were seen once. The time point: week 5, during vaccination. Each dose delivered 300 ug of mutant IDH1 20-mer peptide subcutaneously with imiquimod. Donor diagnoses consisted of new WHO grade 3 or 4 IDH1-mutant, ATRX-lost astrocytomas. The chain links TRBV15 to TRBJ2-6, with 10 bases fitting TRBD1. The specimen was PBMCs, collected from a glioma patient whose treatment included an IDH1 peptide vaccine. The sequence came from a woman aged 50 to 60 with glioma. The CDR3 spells CATSRSDRGLLTGANVLTF. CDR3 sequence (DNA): TGTGCCACCAGCAGATCAGACAGGGGGCTACTTACTGGGGCCAACGTCCTGACTTTC.